These 8 T cell receptor beta chains originate from one sample sequenced in a study of blood T cell repertoires in COVID-19. The data were produced by immunoSEQ multiplex PCR, yet TCRdb's version contains in-frame clones alone and is incomplete. The top ten hold about 6% of the sample, which has fewer than 450,000 clones, more than 75% seen once. The sequencing sample was made of peripheral blood. The receptor source for this set is a woman between 45 and 60 years old with COVID-19, enrolled during active disease.

The chain couples TRBV23-1 to TRBJ2-5, with 7 nucleotides matching TRBD1. TRBV23-1 qualifies as an ORF whose function is uncertain. V lost 3 bases to trimming and J lost 2 bases; unmatched junction nucleotides: 3. The CDR3 is 14 residues long. The CDR3 here is CASSHPGQQETQYF. CDR3 bases: TGCGCCAGCAGTCACCCGGGACAGCAAGAGACCCAGTACTTC.

CDR3 sequence: CASSPSYSGGRTEAFF. In DNA form, the CDR3 reads TGTGCCAGCTCACCATCCTATTCCGGGGGGCGGACTGAAGCTTTCTTT. This rearrangement joins TRBV18 to TRBJ1-1; tentatively, D is TRBD1 (6 bases). The ends were cut back, 2 bases at V and 5 bases at J, with 18 bases in the middle. In germline, CDR1 is KGHSH, CDR2 LQKENI. The CDR3 runs to 16 residues.

This clone was counted a single time. This chain uses TRBV7-2 with TRBJ1-5; the D gene is possibly TRBD1 (6 bases). Germline V CDR1 and CDR2: SGHTA, FQGNSA. The V end lost 5 bases, the J end lost 5 bases, and 10 bases lay between the germline ends. There are 13 residues in the CDR3. CDR3 nucleotides: TGTGCCAGCAGCACTCACAGGGATCAGCCCCAGCATTTT. Translation gives CASSTHRDQPQHF.

The rearrangement links TRBV2 to TRBJ2-1; TRBD2 aligns across 10 bases. The CDR3 loop spans 15 amino acids. Germline assignment: CDR1 SNHLY and CDR2 FYNNEI. J lost 5 bases, V lost 7 bases, and 8 bases had no gene match. The CDR3 DNA sequence: TGTGCCAGCATTGTGGGACTAGCGCGGGACAATGAGCAGTTCTTC. This encodes CASIVGLARDNEQFF.

The V and J genes are TRBV7-3 and TRBJ1-6; D is undetermined. Germline-derived CDR1 and CDR2 are SGHTA and FQGTGA. V was trimmed by 5 bases and J by 7 bases, leaving 12 bases between them. The CDR3 extends over 14 amino acids. CDR3 DNA sequence: TGTGCCAGCAGCCCCCTGGCGGGGAATTCACCCCTCCACTTT. This translates into CASSPLAGNSPLHF. Using reference TRBV7-3 and TRBJ1-6 for the parts outside the CDR3, the full variable domain is GAGVSQTPSNKVTEKGKYVELRCDPISGHTALYWYRQSLGQGPEFLIYFQGTGAADDSGLPNDRFFAVRPEGSVSTLKIQRTERGDSAVYLCASSPLAGNSPLHFGNGTRLTVT.

This chain links TRBV19 with TRBJ2-1, with 9 positions matching TRBD2. The CDR3 spans 13 residues. Germline assignment: CDR1 LNHDA and CDR2 SQIVND (reference sequence). Unmatched junction bases numbered 5, after V lost 6 bases and J lost 8 bases. CDR3 sequence reads: CASSLVAGDEQFF. CDR3 in DNA: TGTGCCAGTAGCCTAGTAGCGGGAGATGAGCAGTTCTTC.

This chain connects TRBV5-6 to TRBJ2-1; 7 bases agree with TRBD2. The V segment lost 4 bases and the J segment 5 bases; nucleotides outside the gene matches: 12. The CDR3 loop spans 16 amino acids. Germline CDR1 SGHDT, CDR2 YYEEEE. The CDR3 here is CASSVRDYHRDNEQFF. The CDR3 nucleotides read TGTGCCAGCAGCGTCCGGGACTACCACCGCGACAATGAGCAGTTCTTC.

In its sample, this clone was seen once. The junction departs from germline at one end; a sequencing error may be responsible. The chain joins TRBV7-3 to TRBJ1-2; 7 bases align to TRBD1. The CDR3 is 14 residues long. CDR1 and CDR2 from the germline V gene are SGHTA and FQGTGA. In DNA form, the CDR3 reads TGTGCCAGCAGCCTAACAGGGGAACCCTATGGCTACACCTTC. Protein product: CASSLTGEPYGYTF.